This record covers a single T cell receptor (beta chain). Its target is not known. Different DNA sequences within this sample yield the same CDR3. This record belongs to a study of beta chain features in type 1 diabetes. Germline V gives CDR1 SQVTM, CDR2 ANQGSEA. The CDR3 contains 14 residues. V was cut by 1 base and J by 0 bases, with 7 bases left in between. Study-wide points: Cells that show high TCR expression could be over-represented by cDNA sequencing.

Expressed TCRB transcripts were sequenced after all isolated RNA was converted to cDNA. The repertoire was sequenced with immunoSEQ multiplex PCR; TCRdb's copy has only in-frame clones and lacks some. The profile shows a few hundred thousand clones, 25% to 30% of them singletons. V gene TRBV29-1 combines with J gene TRBJ2-1, with no clear D. The sequenced material came from central memory CD4+ T cells from blood. This sequence was found in a young man in good health. The DNA for the CDR3 is TGCAGCGTTGAAGGCGGTAGCTCCTACAATGAGCAGTTCTTC. Its translation: CSVEGGSSYNEQFF.